Listed below are T cell receptor beta chains from one sample, sequenced in a study of regulatory T cells in long-lasting Graves disease. TCRdb used MiXCR to reprocess the multiplex PCR reads, holding one entry per CDR3 protein. The sample lists more than 350,000 distinct CDR3 sequences, about 15% seen once, with over 15% in the top ten. The same data also contributed to another study, on T cells in Graves' hyperthyroidism and ophthalmopathy.

Sequenced here: peripheral blood mononuclear cells (PBMCs), sampled at new diagnosis, from a patient treated with antithyroid drugs. These receptors all come from a woman aged 25 to 39 with Graves disease. Both conserved end residues are part of each CDR3. Some rows mark clone size as missing; the rest say once, few, many or name a class of expanded clone.

V: TRBV3-1
J: TRBJ2-1
size: many
CDR3: CASSHPSGSYNEQFF

V: TRBV5-1
J: TRBJ2-5
size: few
CDR3: CASSLRSGRLRETQYF

V: TRBV6-5
J: TRBJ1-5
size: NA
CDR3: CASSYSGAQPQHF

V: TRBV7-2
J: TRBJ2-3
size: NA
CDR3: CASSQRQGGADTQYF

V: TRBV2
J: TRBJ1-4
size: NA
CDR3: CASSFRDRGNEKLFF

V: TRBV29-1
J: TRBJ2-1
size: many
CDR3: CSVEGTSGMTWEFF

V: TRBV24-1
J: TRBJ2-5
size: many
CDR3: CATSDLGQPQETQYF

V: TRBV20-1
J: TRBJ2-5
size: many
CDR3: CSVTAGLETQYF

V: TRBV19
J: TRBJ2-7
size: NA
CDR3: CASSRTSGTVSYEQYF

V: TRBV2
J: TRBJ1-4
size: NA
CDR3: CASTASRGGGNEELFF

V: TRBV7-9
J: TRBJ2-7
size: many
CDR3: CASSLGGNSYEQYF

V: TRBV4-2
J: TRBJ2-5
size: few
CDR3: CASSRGLEETQYF

V: TRBV27
J: TRBJ2-2
size: many
CDR3: CASSLSLLHTGELFF

V: TRBV4-1
J: TRBJ1-1
size: NA
CDR3: CASSLTEANTEAFF

V: TRBV11-3
J: TRBJ2-1
size: many
CDR3: CASSLSGSPSSYNEQFF

V: TRBV6-1
J: TRBJ1-1
size: NA
CDR3: CASIWTGSKNTEAFF

V: TRBV7-9
J: TRBJ1-2
size: once
CDR3: CASSLSRGEYGYTF

V: TRBV7-3
J: TRBJ2-6
size: NA
CDR3: CASSPHFSGANVLTF

V: TRBV20-1
J: TRBJ2-7
size: NA
CDR3: CSARVPARPLSYEQYF

V: TRBV15
J: TRBJ1-5
size: NA
CDR3: CATSRETWSNQPQHF

V: TRBV20-1
J: TRBJ1-5
size: many
CDR3: CSARDNGIGQPQHF

V: TRBV12-3/TRBV12-4
J: TRBJ2-1
size: many
CDR3: CASTNSGTSGEQFF

V: TRBV6-1
J: TRBJ2-1
size: many
CDR3: CASSPGLAGGYNEQFF

V: TRBV12-3/TRBV12-4
J: TRBJ1-6
size: NA
CDR3: CATQNLGGSPLHF

V: TRBV7-9
J: TRBJ1-1
size: NA
CDR3: CASSRGPRTEAFF

V: TRBV20-1
J: TRBJ2-5
size: large
CDR3: CSARGRSVQETQYF

V: TRBV5-1
J: TRBJ2-1
size: NA
CDR3: CASSLGRGTCNGQFF

V: TRBV18
J: TRBJ1-1
size: many
CDR3: CASSPRQENTEAFF

V: TRBV27
J: NA
size: few
CDR3: CASSLSGGTDTQHF

V: TRBV6-2/TRBV6-3
J: TRBJ1-2
size: many
CDR3: CASSYSLQGGYGYTF

V: TRBV24-1
J: TRBJ2-1
size: few
CDR3: CATRSSSGNNEQFF

V: TRBV4-1
J: TRBJ2-3
size: NA
CDR3: CASSRRLSSTDTQYF

V: TRBV18
J: TRBJ2-3
size: many
CDR3: CASSPEGGENTDTQYF

V: TRBV20-1
J: TRBJ2-3
size: NA
CDR3: CSATGLAGGTDTQYF

V: TRBV3-1
J: TRBJ2-7
size: many
CDR3: CASTRRGDYEQYF

V: TRBV5-5
J: TRBJ2-1
size: NA
CDR3: CASSFETGVNEQFF

V: TRBV29-1
J: TRBJ2-7
size: many
CDR3: CSVVPGTKSYEQYF

V: TRBV12-3/TRBV12-4
J: TRBJ2-7
size: many
CDR3: CASSPHRPGTSGSYEQYF

V: TRBV30
J: TRBJ2-5
size: many
CDR3: CAWGTEETQYF

V: TRBV9
J: TRBJ2-2
size: NA
CDR3: CASSVGTSGSPPGELFF

V: TRBV5-1
J: TRBJ1-2
size: many
CDR3: CASSLAPTGSVYGYTF

V: TRBV7-2
J: TRBJ2-3
size: NA
CDR3: CASSSLSGATDTQYF

V: TRBV19
J: TRBJ2-1
size: many
CDR3: CASKGKRSVYEQFF

V: TRBV6-2/TRBV6-3
J: TRBJ2-1
size: many
CDR3: CASSYPGSGSHEQFF

V: TRBV28
J: TRBJ1-5
size: many
CDR3: CASSLWGGSGNQPQHF

V: TRBV20-1
J: TRBJ2-7
size: many
CDR3: CSARATGSGYEQYF

V: TRBV4-1
J: TRBJ2-1
size: many
CDR3: CASSQDGDHSYNEQFF

V: TRBV19
J: NA
size: many
CDR3: CASTRGEGGYEQYF

V: TRBV20-1
J: TRBJ1-2
size: NA
CDR3: CSAREPTGNYGYTF

V: TRBV24-1
J: TRBJ1-5
size: few
CDR3: CATGGGSVNQPQHF

V: TRBV14
J: TRBJ1-6
size: NA
CDR3: CASSQDWGANSPLHF

V: TRBV27
J: TRBJ2-3
size: few
CDR3: CATREYGNTDTQYF

V: TRBV18
J: TRBJ1-5
size: many
CDR3: CASSQLGTGGNQPQHF